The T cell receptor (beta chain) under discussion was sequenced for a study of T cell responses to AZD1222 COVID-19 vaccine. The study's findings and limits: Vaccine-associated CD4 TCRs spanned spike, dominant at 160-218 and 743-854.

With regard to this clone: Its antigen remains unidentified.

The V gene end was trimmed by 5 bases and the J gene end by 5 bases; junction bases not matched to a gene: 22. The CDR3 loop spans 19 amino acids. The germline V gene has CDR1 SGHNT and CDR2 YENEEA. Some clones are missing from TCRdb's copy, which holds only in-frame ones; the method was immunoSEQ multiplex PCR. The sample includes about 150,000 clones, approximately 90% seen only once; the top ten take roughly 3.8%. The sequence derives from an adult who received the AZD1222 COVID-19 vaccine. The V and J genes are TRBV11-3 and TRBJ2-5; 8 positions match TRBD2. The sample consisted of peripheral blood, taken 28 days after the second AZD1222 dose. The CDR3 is CASSLLLRFAGLVGETQYF. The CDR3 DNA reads TGTGCCAGCAGCCTCCTGCTGCGATTTGCGGGACTAGTGGGGGAGACCCAGTACTTC.